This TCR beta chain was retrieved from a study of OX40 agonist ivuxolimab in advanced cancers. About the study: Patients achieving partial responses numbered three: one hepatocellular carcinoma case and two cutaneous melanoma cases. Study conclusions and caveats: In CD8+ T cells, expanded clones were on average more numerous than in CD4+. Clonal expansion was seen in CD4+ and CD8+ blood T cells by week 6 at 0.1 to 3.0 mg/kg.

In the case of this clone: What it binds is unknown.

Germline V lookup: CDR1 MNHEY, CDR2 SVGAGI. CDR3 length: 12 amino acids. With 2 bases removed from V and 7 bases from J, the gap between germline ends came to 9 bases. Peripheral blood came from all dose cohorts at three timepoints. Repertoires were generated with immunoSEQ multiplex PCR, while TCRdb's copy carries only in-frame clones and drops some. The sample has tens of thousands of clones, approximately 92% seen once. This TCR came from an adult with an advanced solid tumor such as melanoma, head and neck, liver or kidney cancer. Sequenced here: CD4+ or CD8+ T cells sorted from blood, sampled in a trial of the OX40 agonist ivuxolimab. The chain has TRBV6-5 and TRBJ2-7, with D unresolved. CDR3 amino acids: CASSYGPTEQYF. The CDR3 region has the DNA TGTGCCAGCAGTTACGGGCCGACGGAGCAGTACTTC.